The 7 T cell receptor beta chains reported below all come from one sample, sequenced in a study of blood T cell repertoires in COVID-19. Assay used: immunoSEQ multiplex PCR; TCRdb lists only in-frame clones, some missing. The data contain roughly 410,000 clones, around 87% of them singletons. The material sequenced was peripheral blood. The receptors stem from a woman in her fifties or sixties with COVID-19, enrolled during active disease.

The V and J genes are TRBV18 and TRBJ1-1; D may be TRBD1 (5 bases). Looked up from germline, CDR1 is KGHSH and CDR2 is LQKENI. This CDR3 comprises 14 residues. V was pared by 2 bases and J by 6 bases, with 13 bases between. The CDR3 DNA follows: TGTGCCAGCTCACCAGGGGGGAGTTCTGCTGAAGCTTTCTTT. This translates into CASSPGGSSAEAFF. Complete variable domain (other parts from reference TRBV18 and TRBJ1-1): NAGVMQNPRHLVRRRGQEARLRCSPMKGHSHVYWYRQLPEEGLKFMVYLQKENIIDESGMPKERFSAEFPKEGPSILRIQQVVRGDSAAYFCASSPGGSSAEAFFGQGTRLTVV.

This clone has more than one count but fewer than ten. The CDR3: CASRSYNEQFF. Written as DNA, the CDR3 is TGTGCCAGCCGCTCCTACAATGAGCAGTTCTTC. The gene calls are TRBV3-1 (or the pseudogene TRBV3-2) and TRBJ2-1; no firm D call. The CDR3 loop spans 11 amino acids. The germline V gene encodes CDR1 LGHDT and CDR2 YNNKEL (reference sequence). V lost 8 bases and J 0 bases, leaving 2 bases between the germline ends.

This chain uses TRBV19 with TRBJ2-7; the match to TRBD2 covers 7 bases. The CDR3 has 13 residues. V shed 7 bases and J 3 bases; nucleotides not matched to a gene: 6. CDR1 and CDR2 (germline): LNHDA, SQIVND (reference sequence). This CDR3 reads CASTPPGGYEQYF. The CDR3 DNA follows: TGTGCCAGTACCCCCCCGGGGGGCTACGAGCAGTACTTC.

The table lists this clone with a count of one. The V gene is TRBV5-1, the J gene TRBJ1-2; no clear D gene. CDR3 length: 14 residues. CDR1 SGHRS and CDR2 YFSETQ come from the germline V gene. V was pared by 0 bases and J by 4 bases, with 10 bases between. CDR3 loop: CASSLEVGPYGYTF. The DNA of the CDR3 is TGCGCCAGCAGCTTGGAAGTGGGCCCCTATGGCTACACCTTC.

This clone was seen only a few times. This rearrangement joins TRBV24-1 to TRBJ2-3; 8 bases are a match to TRBD1. The CDR3 consists of 18 residues. Germline CDR1 is KGHDR and CDR2 is SFDVKD. With V trimmed by 5 bases and J by 4 bases, 16 bases remained unmatched. The CDR3 sequence: CATSAVATQGARADTQYF. CDR3 DNA: TGTGCCACCAGTGCCGTCGCCACCCAGGGGGCGAGGGCAGATACGCAGTATTTT.

V usage is TRBV19 and J usage is TRBJ2-1; 9 nucleotides match TRBD1. V lost 3 bases and J lost 4; bases outside the gene matches: 4. The CDR3 runs to 15 residues. The V gene's germline CDR1 is LNHDA and CDR2 SQIVND (reference sequence). This chain's CDR3 is CASSITGGAYNEQFF. For the CDR3, the DNA is TGTGCCAGTAGTATCACAGGGGGCGCATACAATGAGCAGTTCTTC.

J is TRBJ2-3 and V is TRBV6-2 or TRBV6-3; possibly TRBD1 for D (6 bases). The CDR3 totals 15 residues. Germline V lookup: CDR1 MNHEY, CDR2 SVGEGT. Trimming took 2 bases from V and 2 from J, leaving 11 bases between them. CDR3 in DNA: TGTGCCAGCAGTTACCAGGGGCGGACCACAGATACGCAGTATTTT. It is translated as CASSYQGRTTDTQYF.